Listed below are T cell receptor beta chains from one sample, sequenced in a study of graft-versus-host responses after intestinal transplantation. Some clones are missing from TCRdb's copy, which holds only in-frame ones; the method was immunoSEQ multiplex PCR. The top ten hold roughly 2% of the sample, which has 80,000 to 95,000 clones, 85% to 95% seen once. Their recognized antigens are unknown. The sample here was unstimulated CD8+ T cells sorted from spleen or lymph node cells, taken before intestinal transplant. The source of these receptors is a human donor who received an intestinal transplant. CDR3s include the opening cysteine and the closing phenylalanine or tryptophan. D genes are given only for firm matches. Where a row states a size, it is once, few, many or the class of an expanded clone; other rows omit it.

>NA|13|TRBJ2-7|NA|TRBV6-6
CASSFGGLYEQYF
TGTGCCAGCAGTTTCGGGGGACTCTACGAGCAGTACTTC
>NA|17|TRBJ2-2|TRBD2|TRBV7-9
CASSFIPLAGNTGELFF
TGTGCCAGCAGCTTCATCCCGCTAGCGGGGAACACCGGGGAGCTGTTTTTT
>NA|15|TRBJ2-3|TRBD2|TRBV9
CASSSLAGSTDTQYF
TGTGCCAGCAGCTCTCTAGCGGGGAGCACAGATACGCAGTATTTT
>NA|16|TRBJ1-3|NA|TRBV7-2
CASSLGSGGSGNTIYF
TGTGCCAGCAGCTTAGGTTCGGGGGGGTCTGGAAACACCATATATTTT
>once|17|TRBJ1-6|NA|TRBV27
CASSSHRDRTYNSPLHF
TGTGCCAGCAGTTCCCACCGTGACAGGACCTATAATTCACCCCTCCACTTT
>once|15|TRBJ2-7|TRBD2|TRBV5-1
CASSPTSGGFYEQYF
TGCGCCAGCAGCCCTACTAGCGGGGGGTTCTACGAGCAGTACTTC
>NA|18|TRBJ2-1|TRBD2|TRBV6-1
CASSDGTSRSLSYNEQFF
TGTGCCAGCAGTGACGGGACTAGCAGATCCCTCTCCTACAATGAGCAGTTCTTC
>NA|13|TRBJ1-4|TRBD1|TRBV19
CASTQGAFEKLFF
TGTGCCAGTACACAGGGGGCTTTTGAAAAACTGTTTTTT
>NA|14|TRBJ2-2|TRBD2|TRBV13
CASSLGLAVGELFF
TGTGCCAGCAGCTTGGGACTAGCGGTCGGGGAGCTGTTTTTT
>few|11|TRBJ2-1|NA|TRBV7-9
CASSSSDEQFF
TGTGCCAGCAGCTCATCGGATGAGCAGTTCTTC
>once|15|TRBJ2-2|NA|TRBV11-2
CASSRERGSTGELFF
TGTGCCAGCAGCCGAGAACGGGGGTCGACCGGGGAGCTGTTTTTT
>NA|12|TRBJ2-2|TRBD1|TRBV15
CATRQGPGELFF
TGTGCCACGAGACAGGGGCCCGGGGAGCTGTTTTTT
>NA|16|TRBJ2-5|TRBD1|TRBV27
CASSSRDRGNQETQYF
TGTGCCAGCAGTTCCCGGGACAGGGGGAACCAAGAGACCCAGTACTTC
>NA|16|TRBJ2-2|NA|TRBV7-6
CASSLRVGGDTGELFF
TGTGCCAGCAGCTTAAGAGTAGGGGGTGACACCGGGGAGCTGTTTTTT
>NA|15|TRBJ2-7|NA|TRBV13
CASSLDSGGTYEQYF
TGTGCCAGCAGCTTAGACTCAGGGGGGACGTACGAGCAGTACTTC
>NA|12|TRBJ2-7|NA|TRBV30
CAWHATGGEQYF
TGTGCCTGGCATGCGACAGGCGGCGAGCAGTACTTC
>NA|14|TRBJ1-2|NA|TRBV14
CASSQDPGERGYTF
TGTGCCAGCAGCCAAGATCCAGGGGAGAGGGGCTACACCTTC
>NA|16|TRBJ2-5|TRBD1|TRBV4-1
CASSRATGTGSVTQYF
TGCGCCAGCAGCCGGGCCACCGGGACAGGTTCTGTGACCCAGTACTTC
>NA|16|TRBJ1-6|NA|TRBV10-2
CASSEFVTAPNGPLHF
TGCGCCAGCAGTGAGTTTGTGACAGCCCCTAACGGACCCCTCCACTTT
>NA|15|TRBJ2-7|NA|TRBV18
CASSLTGGSYYEQYF
TGTGCCAGCTCACTGACCGGGGGTTCCTACTACGAGCAGTACTTC
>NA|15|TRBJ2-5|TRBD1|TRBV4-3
CASSQGTGLGETQYF
TGCGCCAGCAGCCAAGGGACAGGGCTGGGGGAGACCCAGTACTTC
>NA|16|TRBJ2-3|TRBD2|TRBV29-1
CSVDVTSGVSTDTQYF
TGCAGCGTTGACGTCACCAGCGGGGTGAGCACAGATACGCAGTATTTT
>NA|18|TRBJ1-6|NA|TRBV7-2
CASSWDSVESSYNSPLHF
TGTGCCAGCAGCTGGGACTCCGTGGAGAGCTCCTATAATTCACCCCTCCACTTT
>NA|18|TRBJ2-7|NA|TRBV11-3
CASSSSPSDESNSYEQYF
TGTGCCAGCAGCTCGTCGCCTAGCGACGAATCTAACTCCTACGAGCAGTACTTC
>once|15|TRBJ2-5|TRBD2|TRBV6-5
CASSSRTSLSETQYF
TGTGCCAGCAGTTCAAGGACTAGCCTGTCCGAGACCCAGTACTTC
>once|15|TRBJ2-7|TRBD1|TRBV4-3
CASSQEGTGGYEQYF
TGCGCCAGCAGCCAAGAAGGGACAGGGGGCTACGAGCAGTACTTC
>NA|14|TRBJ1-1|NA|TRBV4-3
CASSPDRGGSEAFF
TGCGCCAGCAGCCCCGATCGGGGGGGATCCGAAGCTTTCTTT
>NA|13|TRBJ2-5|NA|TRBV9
CASNRADQETQYF
TGTGCCAGCAACAGGGCCGACCAAGAGACCCAGTACTTC
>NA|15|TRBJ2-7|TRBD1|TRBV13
CASSLGTGTAYEQYF
TGTGCCAGCAGCTTAGGAACCGGGACAGCTTACGAGCAGTACTTC
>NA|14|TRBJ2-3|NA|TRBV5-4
CASSSTGTTDTQYF
TGTGCCAGCAGCTCAACAGGGACCACAGATACGCAGTATTTT
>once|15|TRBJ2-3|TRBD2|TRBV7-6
CASSLETSPTDTQYF
TGTGCCAGCAGCTTAGAGACTAGCCCCACAGATACGCAGTATTTT
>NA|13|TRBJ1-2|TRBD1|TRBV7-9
CASSGIGGDGYTF
TGTGCCAGCAGCGGGATAGGGGGCGATGGCTACACCTTC
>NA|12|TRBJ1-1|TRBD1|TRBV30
CAWSATGVGAFF
TGTGCCTGGAGTGCTACAGGGGTGGGGGCTTTCTTT
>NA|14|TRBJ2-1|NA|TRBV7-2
CASSLSPLGGEQFF
TGTGCCAGCAGCTTATCGCCCCTAGGCGGTGAGCAGTTCTTC
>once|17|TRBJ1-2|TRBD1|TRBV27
CASSFTSLGQVNYGYTF
TGTGCCAGCAGTTTTACCTCTCTAGGACAGGTTAACTATGGCTACACCTTC
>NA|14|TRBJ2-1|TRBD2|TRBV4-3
CASSPGLALNEQFF
TGCGCCAGCAGCCCCGGACTAGCTTTAAATGAGCAGTTCTTC
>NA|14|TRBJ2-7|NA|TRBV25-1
CASNPRDNTHEQYF
TGTGCCAGCAACCCCCGGGACAATACCCACGAGCAGTACTTC
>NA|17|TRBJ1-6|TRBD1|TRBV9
CASSPDRGAVNNSPLHF
TGTGCCAGCAGCCCGGACAGGGGGGCGGTAAATAATTCACCCCTCCACTTT
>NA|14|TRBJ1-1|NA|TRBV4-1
CASSASTRTVEAFF
TGCGCCAGCAGCGCATCTACCAGGACAGTTGAAGCTTTCTTT
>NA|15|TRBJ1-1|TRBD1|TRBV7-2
CASSQLQGVNTEAFF
TGTGCCAGCAGCCAATTACAGGGGGTGAACACTGAAGCTTTCTTT
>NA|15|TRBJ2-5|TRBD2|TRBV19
CASSLAGGPRETQYF
TGTGCCAGTAGCCTAGCGGGGGGGCCTAGAGAGACCCAGTACTTC
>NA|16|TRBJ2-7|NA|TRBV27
CASSSFLSSDPHEQYF
TGTGCCAGCAGTTCCTTCCTATCTAGCGATCCTCACGAGCAGTACTTC
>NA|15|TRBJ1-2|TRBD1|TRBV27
CASSPGTGLNYGYTF
TGTGCCAGCAGTCCCGGGACAGGACTTAACTATGGCTACACCTTC
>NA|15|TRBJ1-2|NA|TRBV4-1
CASSQDGGDGRGYTF
TGCGCCAGCAGCCAAGACGGGGGAGATGGGAGAGGCTACACCTTC
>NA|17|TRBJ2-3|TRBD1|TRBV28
CASSLRDRGLYEDTQYF
TGTGCCAGCAGTTTGAGGGACAGGGGGCTTTATGAAGATACGCAGTATTTT